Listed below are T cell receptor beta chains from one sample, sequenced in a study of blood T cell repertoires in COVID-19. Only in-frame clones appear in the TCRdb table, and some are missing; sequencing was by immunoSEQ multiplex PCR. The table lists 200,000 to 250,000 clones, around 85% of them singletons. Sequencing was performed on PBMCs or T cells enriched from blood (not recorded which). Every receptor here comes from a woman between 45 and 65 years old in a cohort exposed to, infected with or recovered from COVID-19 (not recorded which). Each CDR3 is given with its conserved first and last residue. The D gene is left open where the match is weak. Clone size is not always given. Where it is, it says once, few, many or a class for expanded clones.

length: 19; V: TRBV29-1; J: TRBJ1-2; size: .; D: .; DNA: TGCAGCGTTGATTTATTCCGGGGGACCGCGGAAAAAGCTAACTATGGCTACACCTTC; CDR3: CSVDLFRGTAEKANYGYTF
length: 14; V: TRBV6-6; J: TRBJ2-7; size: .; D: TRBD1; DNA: TGTGCCAGCAGCGGACAGGGGAATCCCTACGAGCAGTACTTC; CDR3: CASSGQGNPYEQYF
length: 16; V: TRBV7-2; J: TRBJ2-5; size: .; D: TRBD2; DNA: TGTGCCAGCAGCCCTACCTTTTCGACTAGCGCGGAGACCCAGTACTTC; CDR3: CASSPTFSTSAETQYF
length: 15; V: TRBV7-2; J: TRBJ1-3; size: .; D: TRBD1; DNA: TGTGCCAGCAGCTTAGGCAGGGGGCTTGGAAACACCATATATTTT; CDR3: CASSLGRGLGNTIYF
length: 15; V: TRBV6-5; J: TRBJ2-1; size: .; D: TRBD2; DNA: TGTGCCAGCATGAGTAGCGGGGGAGGTTACAATGAGCAGTTCTTC; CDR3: CASMSSGGGYNEQFF
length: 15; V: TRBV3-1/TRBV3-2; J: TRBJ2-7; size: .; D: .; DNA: TGTGCCAGCAGCCAATTCATCAATAGTGCGTACGAGCAGTACTTC; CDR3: CASSQFINSAYEQYF
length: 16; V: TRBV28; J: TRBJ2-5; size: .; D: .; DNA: TGTGCCAGCAGTTTCTTCAGGGGGGACAAGGGAGAGACCCAGTACTTC; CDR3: CASSFFRGDKGETQYF
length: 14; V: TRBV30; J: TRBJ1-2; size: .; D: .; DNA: TGTGCCTGGACCCCGGACAGCCCTAGCTATGGCTACACCTTC; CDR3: CAWTPDSPSYGYTF
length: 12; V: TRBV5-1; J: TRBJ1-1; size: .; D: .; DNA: TGCGCCAGCAGAGCAAGGAACACTGAAGCTTTCTTT; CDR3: CASRARNTEAFF
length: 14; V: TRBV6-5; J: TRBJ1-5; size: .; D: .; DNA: TGTGCCAGCAGTTATGGACAGAGCGATCAGCCCCAGCATTTT; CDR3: CASSYGQSDQPQHF
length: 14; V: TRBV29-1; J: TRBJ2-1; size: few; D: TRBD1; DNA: TGCAGCGTTGTAAGCGGGACAGGGATCCATGAGCAGTTCTTC; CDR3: CSVVSGTGIHEQFF
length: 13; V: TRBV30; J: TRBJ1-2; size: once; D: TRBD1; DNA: TGTGCCTGGGGACGGACAGGGAACTATGGCTACACCTTC; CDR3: CAWGRTGNYGYTF
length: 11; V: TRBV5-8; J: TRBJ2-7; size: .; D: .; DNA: TGTGCCAGCAGCTTGCGCTACGAGCAGTACTTC; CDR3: CASSLRYEQYF
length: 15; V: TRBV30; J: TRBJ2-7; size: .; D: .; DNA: TGTGCCTGGAGTGTATCGTCGGGGGTTCTATACGAGCAGTACTTC; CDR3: CAWSVSSGVLYEQYF
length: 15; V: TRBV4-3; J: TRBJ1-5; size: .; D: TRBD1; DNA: TGCGCCAGCAGCCAAGATAGGGACAGCGATCAGCCCCAGCATTTT; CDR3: CASSQDRDSDQPQHF
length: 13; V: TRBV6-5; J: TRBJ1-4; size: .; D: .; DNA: TGTGCCAGTAGAGGGAGGGAGGGTGAAAAACTGTTTTTT; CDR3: CASRGREGEKLFF
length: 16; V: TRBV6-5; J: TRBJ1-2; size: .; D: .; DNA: TGTGCCAGCAGTTACTCGTTTTGGCAACCCAACTATGGCTACACCTTC; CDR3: CASSYSFWQPNYGYTF
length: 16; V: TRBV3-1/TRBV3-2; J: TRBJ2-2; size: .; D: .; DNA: TGTGCCAGCAGCCTTTTAGCCGGCTCGAACACCGGGGAGCTGTTTTTT; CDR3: CASSLLAGSNTGELFF
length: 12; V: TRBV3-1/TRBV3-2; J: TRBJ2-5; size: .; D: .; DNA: TGTGCCAGCACCTATGGGGGGGAGACCCAGTACTTC; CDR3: CASTYGGETQYF
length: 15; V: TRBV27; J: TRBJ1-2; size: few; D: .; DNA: TGTGCCAGCAGTTTAAGGGGAAGGGGTTCTAGGGGCTACACCTTC; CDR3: CASSLRGRGSRGYTF
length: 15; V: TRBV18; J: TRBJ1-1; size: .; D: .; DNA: TGTGCCAGCTCCCCGGGACATTTCATGAACACTGAAGCTTTCTTT; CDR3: CASSPGHFMNTEAFF
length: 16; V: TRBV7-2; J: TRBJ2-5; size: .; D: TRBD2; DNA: TGTGCCAGCAGCGTCGGGGGTCTAGCGGGGAAAGAGACCCAGTACTTC; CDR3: CASSVGGLAGKETQYF
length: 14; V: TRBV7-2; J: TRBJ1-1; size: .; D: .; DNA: TGTGCCAGCAGCCTCAGCGGGAGGGACACTGAAGCTTTCTTT; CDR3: CASSLSGRDTEAFF
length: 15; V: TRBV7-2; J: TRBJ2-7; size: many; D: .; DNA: TGTGCCAGCAGCTTAGTTAGGTTCAGGGGGGACGAGCAGTACTTC; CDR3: CASSLVRFRGDEQYF
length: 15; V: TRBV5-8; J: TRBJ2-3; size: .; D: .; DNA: TGTGCCAGCAGCTTGGCAGGGGCCAGCACAGATACGCAGTATTTT; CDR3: CASSLAGASTDTQYF
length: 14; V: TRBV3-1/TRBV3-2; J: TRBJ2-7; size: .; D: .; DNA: TGTGCCAGCAGCCCAGACAGTTCCCTTTACGAGCAGTACTTC; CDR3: CASSPDSSLYEQYF
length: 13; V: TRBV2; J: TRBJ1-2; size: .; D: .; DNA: TGTGCCAGCTACCTTGACAGGCCGGATGGCTACACCTTC; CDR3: CASYLDRPDGYTF
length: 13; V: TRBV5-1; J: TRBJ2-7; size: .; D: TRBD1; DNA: TGCGCCAGCAGCTCCACAGGGGTTCGAGAGCAGTACTTC; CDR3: CASSSTGVREQYF
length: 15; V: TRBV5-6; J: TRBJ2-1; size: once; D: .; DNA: TGTGCCAGCAGCTTGGTACAGGGAACGGCAAATGAGCAGTTCTTC; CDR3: CASSLVQGTANEQFF
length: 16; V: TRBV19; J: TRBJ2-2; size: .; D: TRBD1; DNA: TGTGCCAGTAGTTTCACAGGGGGCATTTTAATCGGGGAGCTGTTTTTT; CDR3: CASSFTGGILIGELFF
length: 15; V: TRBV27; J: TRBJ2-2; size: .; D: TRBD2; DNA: TGTGCCAGCAGGAGAGCGGGACCTAACACCGGGGAGCTGTTTTTT; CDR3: CASRRAGPNTGELFF
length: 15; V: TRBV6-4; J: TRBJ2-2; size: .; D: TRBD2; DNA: TGTGCCAGCAGCGCTGGGGGGGGTCGCACCGGGGAGCTGTTTTTT; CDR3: CASSAGGGRTGELFF
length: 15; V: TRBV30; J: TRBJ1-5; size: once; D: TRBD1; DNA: TGTGCCTGGAGTGCCGTGACAGGGAATGGTCAGCCCCAGCATTTT; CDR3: CAWSAVTGNGQPQHF
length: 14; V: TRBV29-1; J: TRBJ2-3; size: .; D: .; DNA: TGCAGCGTTGAAGATCAGGGAATGACAGATACGCAGTATTTT; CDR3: CSVEDQGMTDTQYF
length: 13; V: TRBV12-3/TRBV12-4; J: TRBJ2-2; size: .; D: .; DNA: TGTGCCAGCAGTCCACAGGCGACCGGGGAGCTGTTTTTT; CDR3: CASSPQATGELFF
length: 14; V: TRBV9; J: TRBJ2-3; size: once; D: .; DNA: TGTGCCAGCAGCGGGACACCCCGGCGTGATACGCAGTATTTT; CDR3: CASSGTPRRDTQYF
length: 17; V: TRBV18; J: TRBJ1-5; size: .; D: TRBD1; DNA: TGTGCCAGCTCGCCAACTAACCCTAACAGGGGTGGACAGCCCCAGCATTTT; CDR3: CASSPTNPNRGGQPQHF
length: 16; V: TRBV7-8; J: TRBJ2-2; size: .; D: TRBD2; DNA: TGTGCCAGCAGCCGCCCGGGGGGGGCGAACACCGGGGAGCTGTTTTTT; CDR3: CASSRPGGANTGELFF
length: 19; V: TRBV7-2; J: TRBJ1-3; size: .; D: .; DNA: TGTGCCAGCAGCTTAAGTTTTTTTCGGCGGGGAGGCGGTGGAAACACCATATATTTT; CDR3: CASSLSFFRRGGGGNTIYF
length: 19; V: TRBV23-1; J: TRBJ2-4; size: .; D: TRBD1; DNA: TGCGCCAGCAGTCAACCGTCGCACATAACAGGGGGTGTTAAAGACATTCAGTACTTC; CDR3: CASSQPSHITGGVKDIQYF
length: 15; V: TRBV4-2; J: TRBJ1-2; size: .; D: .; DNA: TGTGCCAGCAGCCAAGAACCTACAGCTAACTATGGCTACACCTTC; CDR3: CASSQEPTANYGYTF
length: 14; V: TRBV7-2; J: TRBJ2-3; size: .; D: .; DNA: TGTGCCAGCAGCAAAGACAGGTTTCCAGATACGCAGTATTTT; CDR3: CASSKDRFPDTQYF
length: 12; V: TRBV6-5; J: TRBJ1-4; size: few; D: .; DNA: TGTGCCAGCACCCTAGCGGGGGGAAAACTGTTTTTT; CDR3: CASTLAGGKLFF
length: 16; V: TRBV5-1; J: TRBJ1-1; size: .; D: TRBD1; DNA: TGCGCCAGCAGCTTGCGCCGGACAGGGGTGAACACTGAAGCTTTCTTT; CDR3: CASSLRRTGVNTEAFF
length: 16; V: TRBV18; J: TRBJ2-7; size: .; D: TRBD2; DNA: TGTGCCAGCTCACTCAGATGGACTAGCAGATCCTACGAGCAGTACTTC; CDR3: CASSLRWTSRSYEQYF
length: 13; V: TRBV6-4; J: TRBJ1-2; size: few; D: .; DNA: TGTGCCAGCAGAAGACTGCAGACCTATGGCTACACCTTC; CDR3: CASRRLQTYGYTF
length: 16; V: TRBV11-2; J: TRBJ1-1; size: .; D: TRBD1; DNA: TGTGCCAGCAGCTTAGATGGTCGGGACAGGGGCACTGAAGCTTTCTTT; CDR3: CASSLDGRDRGTEAFF
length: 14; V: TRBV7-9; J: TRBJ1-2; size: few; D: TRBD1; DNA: TGTGCCAGCACCCCAGGCAGGGGGCTTAGTGGCTACACCTTC; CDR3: CASTPGRGLSGYTF
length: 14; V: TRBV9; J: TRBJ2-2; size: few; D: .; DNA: TGTGCCAGCAGCGCCTCGTATTCTACCGGGGAGCTGTTTTTT; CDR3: CASSASYSTGELFF
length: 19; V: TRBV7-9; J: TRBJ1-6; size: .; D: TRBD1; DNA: TGTGCCAGCAGCTTCTGGTCGGCGACAGGGTCCTATCTAAATTCACCCCTCCACTTT; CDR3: CASSFWSATGSYLNSPLHF
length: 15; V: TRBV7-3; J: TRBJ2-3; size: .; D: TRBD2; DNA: TGTGCCAGCAGCTCGAGCGGGGGGCGGACCGGTACGCAGTATTTT; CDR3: CASSSSGGRTGTQYF
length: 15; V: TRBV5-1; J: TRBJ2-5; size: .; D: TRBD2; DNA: TGCGCCAGCAGCTATATAGCGGGGCACCAAGAGACCCAGTACTTC; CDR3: CASSYIAGHQETQYF
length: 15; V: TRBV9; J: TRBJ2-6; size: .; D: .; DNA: TGTGCCAGCAGCCCTTCAGGGGCTGGGGCCAACGTCCTGACTTTC; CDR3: CASSPSGAGANVLTF
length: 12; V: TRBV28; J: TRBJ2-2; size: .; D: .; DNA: TGTGCCAGCAGACTTAACACCGGGGAGCTGTTTTTT; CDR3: CASRLNTGELFF
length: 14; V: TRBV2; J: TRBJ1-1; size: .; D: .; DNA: TGTGCCAGCACTTTCCTACAGGGGAACACTGAAGCTTTCTTT; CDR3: CASTFLQGNTEAFF
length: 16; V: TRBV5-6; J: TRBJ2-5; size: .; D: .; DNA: TGTGCCAGCAGCTTCGGGTGGAATAGGAAGGGGGAGACCCAGTACTTC; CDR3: CASSFGWNRKGETQYF